This TCR beta chain was sequenced in a study of shared clonotypes between healthy human individuals (dated by TCRdb to 2020 to 2022). Concerning the study at large: A couple of women and a few men aged 18 to 49 years were included in the cohort. Per donor, three plates each were used for CD4 naive and CD4 memory, two for CD8 naive, and one for CD8 memory. To estimate repertoire size and how much clonotype sharing occurs between individuals, the study deeply sequenced the blood TCR repertoires of 4 to 6 healthy adults. To increase sequencing depth and limit assay-specific biases, different laboratories used diverse techniques to prepare libraries and sequence TCR repertoires. Leukapheresis yielded between about 0.85 and 9.5 billion PBMCs per donor.

The CDR3 runs 14 amino acids, cysteine and phenylalanine included. The entry retains the CDR3 DNA only, 42 bases that are in frame from base 1. Via the germline V gene, CDR1 is SNHLY and CDR2 FYNNEI. The junction carries 14 bases between V and J, which are trimmed by 7 bases and 1 base respectively. The donors were healthy, HIV-negative adults with no recently reported acute infections or vaccinations. Every donor was a Caucasian adult residing in Nashville, Tennessee, USA. CD8 memory samples combined magnetically selected CD45RO+ cells with CCR7-negative CD45RA+ effector memory (TemRA) cells. After blood collection by leukapheresis, PBMCs were isolated using Ficoll-Histopaque density gradient centrifugation and then cryopreserved in the vapor phase of liquid nitrogen. Analytical flow cytometry was used to check the purity and quantity of each magnetically sorted T cell population. Genomic DNA was isolated from each sorted fraction and quantified by UV absorbance on a Nanodrop 2000c.

TCR CDR3 regions were amplified from genomic DNA by multiplex PCR using the deep immunoSEQ assay. For each cell subset, the extracted genomic DNA was distributed evenly across all wells of several immunoSEQ 96-well plates, and each plate served as one replicate. For sorted subsets, 200 ng of genomic DNA, equivalent to around 31,000 T cell genomes, went into each replicate PCR. Purified libraries were measured with a Qubit 3.0 fluorometer, size-checked on a Bioanalyzer 2100, and measured again with the KAPA Library Quantification kit. Every immunoSEQ 96-well plate was sequenced on a dedicated single-read 150-cycle Illumina NextSeq 550 flow cell. In the paper's pipeline: Because only junctional sequences without quality scores were contained in the immunoSEQ output, filtering matching that applied to full-length reads could not be performed. Sequences were annotated with PyIR, a Python wrapper for IgBLAST v1.9, and V/J genes and CDR3 were assigned using IMGT germline references. Reads with weak V/J assignments (E-value above 1e-6), missing CDR3, stop codons, out-of-frame junctions, or ambiguous translated residues were removed. V3J clonotypes were defined by identical inferred V gene, J gene, and CDR3 amino acid sequence. To compute the percentage overlap between repertoires, the number of shared unique clonotypes was divided by the size of the smaller repertoire. Richness of each repertoire was evaluated using RTK rarefaction, the Chao1 estimator, and Recon v2.1 estimates of unobserved clonotypes. For all TCRbeta clonotypes obtained by the gDNA method from several donors, generation probabilities were computed with OLGA. TCRdb retrieved this table from immuneACCESS and kept in-frame rearrangements only. Not all clones are present; in checked studies, unresolved V genes account for under half, and no reason is known for the remainder. The DNA gave D and trimming, while V, J and clone size come from that table. The sample yields about 120,000 clones; about 70% were counted once. About 23% of the sample comes from the top ten.

A word on this clone: Its antigen is currently not known. Base-call qualities are not available, and no considerably larger clone is one nucleotide away.

Broader findings and caveats from the paper: Sampling was limited to blood, and TCR repertoires in tissue likely differ from TCR repertoires in blood. The small number of donors limited the genetic and exposure-history diversity represented. Based on pairwise subsampling, the degree of clonotype sharing among donors was expected to be affected by sequencing depth. Clonotypes shared by all four sorted-subset donors showed higher generation probabilities than non-shared clonotypes. Estimated clonotype richness was generally larger for naive than for memory subsets. Incomplete sequencing was indicated by rarefaction of sorted-subset datasets, despite the large sequencing depth. When a few donors were compared, the shared fraction of clonotypes was around 5% for naive CD4, less than 4% for naive CD8, more than 2% for memory CD4, and about 0.36% for memory CD8.

In this chain, TRBV2 is recombined with TRBJ2-7; the D gene cannot be resolved reliably. The origin of this receptor is a woman aged 30 to 39 in good health. The sequenced sample was memory CD8+ T cells sorted from blood. The sample's cell subset or site label is to be understood as: CD45RO+ cells pooled with CCR7-negative TemRA cells. The CDR3 in this case is CASTPLVGSYEQYF. The DNA sequence is as follows: TGTGCCAGCACCCCCCTAGTGGGGTCCTACGAGCAGTACTTC.